This TCR beta chain was recorded in a study of shared clonotypes between healthy human individuals. This CDR3 comprises 14 residues. V dropped 9 bases and J dropped 4; count of bases not matched to a gene: 11. CDR1 is ENHRY and CDR2 is SYGVKD in the germline V gene. Each subset's genomic DNA was split evenly across several immunoSEQ plates. The method was immunoSEQ multiplex PCR; TCRdb's version includes in-frame clones alone and lacks a portion of them. The sample carries about 2.3 million clones, about nine tenths recorded once. The receptor comes from a man aged 18 to 30 in good health. Some clones in this sample may be carry-over from other donors' samples. Sequenced material: naive CD4+ T cells from PBMCs. As for subset: CD45RA+ positively selected. V and J are TRBV10-3 and TRBJ2-5; TRBD1 agrees at 7 bases. The CDR3 is CAIARGRGTETQYF. The CDR3 DNA is TGTGCCATTGCCCGGGGCAGGGGGACAGAGACCCAGTACTTC.